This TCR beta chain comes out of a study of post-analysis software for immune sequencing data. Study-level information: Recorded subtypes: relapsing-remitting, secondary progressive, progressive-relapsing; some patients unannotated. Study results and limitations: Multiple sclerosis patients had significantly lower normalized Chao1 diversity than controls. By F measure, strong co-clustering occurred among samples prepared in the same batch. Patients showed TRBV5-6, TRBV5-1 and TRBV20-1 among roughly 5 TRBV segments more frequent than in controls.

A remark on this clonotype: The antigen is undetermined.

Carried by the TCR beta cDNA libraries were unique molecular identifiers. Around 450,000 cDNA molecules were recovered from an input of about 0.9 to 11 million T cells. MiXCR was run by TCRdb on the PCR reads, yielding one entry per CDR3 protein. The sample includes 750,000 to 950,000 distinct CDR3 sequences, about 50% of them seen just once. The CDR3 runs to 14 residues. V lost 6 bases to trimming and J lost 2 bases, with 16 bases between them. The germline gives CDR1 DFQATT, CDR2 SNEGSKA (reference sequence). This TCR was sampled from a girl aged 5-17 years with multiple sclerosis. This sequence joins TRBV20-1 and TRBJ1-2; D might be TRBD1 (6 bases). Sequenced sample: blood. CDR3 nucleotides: TGCAGTGCCCGACCGGGGGCTACGAACTATGGCTACACCTTC. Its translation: CSARPGATNYGYTF.